This is a list of T cell receptor beta chains from one sample in a study of shared clonotypes between healthy human individuals. Here immunoSEQ multiplex PCR was the method, and the copy in TCRdb shows in-frame clones only, minus some. The repertoire holds hundreds of thousands of clones, with 92% as singletons. Material: naive CD8+ T cells sorted from blood. The receptors here all came from a young man in good health. Each CDR3 is given with its conserved first and last residue. A D gene is named only where the DNA matches it firmly.

v_gene	j_gene	len	d_gene	CDR3nt	CDR3aa
TRBV15	TRBJ2-1	18	TRBD2	TGTGCCACCAGCAGAGATCATCCGAGTAGCGGGACCTACAATGAGCAGTTCTTC	CATSRDHPSSGTYNEQFF
TRBV7-9	TRBJ2-1	15	.	TGTGCCAGCAGCTTGCCGGCATCCAACCCTAATGAGCAGTTCTTC	CASSLPASNPNEQFF
TRBV5-4	TRBJ1-1	19	.	TGTGCCAGCAGCTTGTGGGTACAGGGTTACGTTGGGGGGAACACTGAAGCTTTCTTT	CASSLWVQGYVGGNTEAFF
TRBV28	TRBJ2-2	17	.	TGTGCCAGCAGTCTCCCACTTGCGGACACTAACACCGGGGAGCTGTTTTTT	CASSLPLADTNTGELFF
TRBV7-6	TRBJ1-1	16	.	TGTGCCAGCAGCTTAACAGGGTCGGCAACGAACACTGAAGCTTTCTTT	CASSLTGSATNTEAFF
TRBV19	TRBJ2-1	12	.	TGTGCCAGTAGCAAGGCTTACAATGAGCAGTTCTTC	CASSKAYNEQFF
TRBV28	TRBJ2-2	15	TRBD1	TGTGCCAGCAGTCCCCCCAGGGGGTACACCGGGGAGCTGTTTTTT	CASSPPRGYTGELFF
TRBV7-9	TRBJ1-5	19	.	TGTGCCAGCAGCTCAGGTCGACTCCGGGACGGCGATAGCAATCAGCCCCAGCATTTT	CASSSGRLRDGDSNQPQHF
TRBV9	TRBJ2-7	15	TRBD2	TGTGCCAGCAGCGCCCAAGCGGGAGGGCCTGACGAGCAGTACTTC	CASSAQAGGPDEQYF
TRBV5-1	TRBJ2-7	15	.	TGCGCCAGCAGCTTGGTAGAGGGTAGTCCCTACGAGCAGTACTTC	CASSLVEGSPYEQYF
TRBV7-6	TRBJ1-1	14	TRBD1	TGTGCCAGCAGCCCGAGACAGGGGGCGACTGAAGCTTTCTTT	CASSPRQGATEAFF
TRBV27	TRBJ2-7	14	TRBD2	TGTGCCAGCAGTTCGGCTAGCGGGTTTTACGAGCAGTACTTC	CASSSASGFYEQYF
TRBV19	TRBJ2-2	12	.	TGTGCCAGTAGTATGTACACCGGGGAGCTGTTTTTT	CASSMYTGELFF
TRBV11-2	TRBJ1-1	15	.	TGTGCCAGCAGCCCGATCGCGAGAGGGGACGGTGAAGCTTTCTTT	CASSPIARGDGEAFF